A selection of T cell receptor beta chains follows, all from one sample in a study of monozygotic twins with cystic fibrosis. Sequencing was performed with immunoSEQ multiplex PCR; in TCRdb, only in-frame clones are kept and a portion is missing. Here the sample spans about 10,000 clones, approximately 99.4% being singletons. Input material: blood. The receptors originated from a man aged 18-30 years with cystic fibrosis. Both conserved end residues are part of each CDR3. The D gene is left open where the match is weak. For some rows the clone size is stated as once, few or many, or as a class when expanded; others skip it.

j_gene | v_gene | abundance | d_gene | CDR3aa | CDR3nt
TRBJ2-5 | TRBV11-1 | . | . | CASSPPARETQYF | TGTGCCAGCAGCCCCCCGGCCAGAGAGACCCAGTACTTC
TRBJ1-1 | TRBV19 | . | . | CASSGERGSEAFF | TGTGCCAGTAGTGGGGAACGGGGGAGTGAAGCTTTCTTT
TRBJ2-7 | TRBV11-1 | . | TRBD2 | CASSLTSGPGASLTYEQYF | TGTGCCAGCAGCTTGACTAGCGGCCCTGGGGCGTCCCTGACCTACGAGCAGTACTTC
TRBJ1-5 | TRBV30 | . | . | CAWSESGDQPQHF | TGTGCCTGGAGTGAGTCAGGCGATCAGCCCCAGCATTTT
TRBJ1-3 | TRBV6-1 | . | . | CASSGGWPGNTIYF | TGTGCCAGCAGTGGGGGGTGGCCTGGAAACACCATATATTTT
TRBJ1-1 | TRBV9 | . | . | CASSPSSGAWVTEAFF | TGTGCCAGCAGCCCTTCCTCGGGGGCGTGGGTCACTGAAGCTTTCTTT
TRBJ2-7 | TRBV6-5 | . | . | CASSYAWAGSNYEQYF | TGTGCCAGCAGTTACGCGTGGGCAGGTAGCAACTACGAGCAGTACTTC
TRBJ2-5 | TRBV18 | . | . | CASLLQETQYF | TGTGCCAGCTTACTCCAAGAGACCCAGTACTTC
TRBJ1-3 | TRBV5-1 | once | . | CASSLEQPGNTIYF | TGCGCCAGCAGCTTGGAACAGCCTGGAAACACCATATATTTT
TRBJ2-7 | TRBV19 | . | . | CASTEAAGHPYEQYF | TGTGCCAGTACCGAGGCCGCGGGACACCCCTACGAGCAGTACTTC
TRBJ1-1 | TRBV28 | . | . | CASSLGFGRDTEAFF | TGTGCCAGCAGTTTGGGCTTTGGCAGGGACACTGAAGCTTTCTTT
TRBJ1-2 | TRBV7-9 | once | . | CASSLSLSRAGYTF | TGTGCCAGCAGCTTATCCCTCTCTCGGGCTGGCTACACCTTC
TRBJ2-3 | TRBV4-2 | . | TRBD1 | CASSYGTASTDTQYF | TGTGCCAGCAGCTACGGGACAGCTAGCACAGATACGCAGTATTTT
TRBJ2-3 | TRBV7-8 | . | TRBD2 | CASSPRTSGGTDTQYF | TGTGCCAGCAGCCCGCGGACTAGCGGGGGCACAGATACGCAGTATTTT
TRBJ2-5 | TRBV27 | . | . | CASVPTGFKSQETQYF | TGTGCCAGCGTACCCACGGGATTTAAATCCCAAGAGACCCAGTACTTC
TRBJ1-1 | TRBV5-1 | . | . | CASSLAPNTEAFF | TGCGCCAGCAGCTTGGCTCCGAACACTGAAGCTTTCTTT
TRBJ2-7 | TRBV19 | . | TRBD1 | CASSIELQGGHEQYF | TGTGCCAGTAGTATAGAACTACAGGGGGGACACGAGCAGTACTTC
TRBJ2-7 | TRBV9 | . | . | CASSVGGRGVYEQYF | TGTGCCAGCAGCGTTGGGGGCAGGGGCGTTTACGAGCAGTACTTC
TRBJ2-1 | TRBV10-3 | . | TRBD2 | CAISEPSGTSDNEQFF | TGTGCCATCAGTGAGCCGAGCGGGACTAGCGACAATGAGCAGTTCTTC
TRBJ2-7 | TRBV11-2 | . | TRBD1 | CASSLRTGPYEQYF | TGTGCCAGCAGCTTGAGGACAGGGCCCTACGAGCAGTACTTC
TRBJ1-2 | TRBV10-1 | . | . | CASTLGVDGYTF | TGCGCCAGCACACTAGGGGTAGATGGCTACACCTTC
TRBJ2-7 | TRBV10-3 | once | TRBD2 | CAIREGLADSYEQYF | TGTGCCATCAGGGAAGGACTAGCGGATTCCTACGAGCAGTACTTC
TRBJ2-2 | TRBV5-1 | . | TRBD2 | CASSTVTSEELFF | TGCGCCAGCAGCACAGTGACTAGCGAGGAGCTGTTTTTT
TRBJ1-1 | TRBV7-8 | . | . | CASSLQENTEAFF | TGTGCCAGCAGCTTACAGGAGAACACTGAAGCTTTCTTT
TRBJ2-1 | TRBV11-2 | . | . | CASSPSGTSIYNEQFF | TGTGCCAGCAGTCCTTCCGGGACAAGCATTTACAATGAGCAGTTCTTC
TRBJ2-1 | TRBV6-1 | . | . | CASSETASFYNEQFF | TGTGCCAGCAGTGAAACGGCGTCCTTCTACAATGAGCAGTTCTTC
TRBJ2-7 | TRBV6-5 | . | TRBD1 | CASSLDRSYEQYF | TGTGCCAGCAGTTTGGACAGGTCCTACGAGCAGTACTTC
TRBJ2-5 | TRBV5-5 | once | . | CASSLGGYQETQYF | TGTGCCAGCAGCTTGGGGGGTTATCAAGAGACCCAGTACTTC
TRBJ1-5 | TRBV30 | . | . | CAWSAKNSNQPQHF | TGTGCCTGGAGTGCCAAAAATAGCAATCAGCCCCAGCATTTT
TRBJ1-1 | TRBV11-2 | . | . | CASSSLWTEAFF | TGTGCCAGCAGCTCCCTGTGGACTGAAGCTTTCTTT
TRBJ2-3 | TRBV2 | . | . | CASSGRESVTDTQYF | TGTGCCAGCAGTGGGAGGGAGAGCGTCACAGATACGCAGTATTTT
TRBJ2-5 | TRBV30 | once | . | CAWSEGDGGTQYF | TGTGCCTGGAGTGAGGGGGACGGCGGGACCCAGTACTTC
TRBJ2-6 | TRBV7-2 | . | . | CASSQGRGSGANVLTF | TGTGCCAGCAGCCAGGGCAGGGGATCTGGGGCCAACGTCCTGACTTTC
TRBJ2-6 | TRBV19 | . | . | CATSKGVPGANVLTF | TGTGCCACCTCGAAGGGGGTTCCTGGGGCCAACGTCCTGACTTTC
TRBJ2-7 | TRBV6-1 | once | . | CASSDRGAYEQYF | TGTGCCAGCAGTGACAGGGGCGCCTACGAGCAGTACTTC
TRBJ2-7 | TRBV6-5 | . | TRBD1 | CASSYSKQGGYEQYF | TGTGCCAGCAGTTACTCGAAACAGGGGGGCTACGAGCAGTACTTC
TRBJ2-2 | TRBV7-2 | . | . | CASSQGPLNTGELFF | TGTGCCAGCAGCCAGGGACCGCTGAACACCGGGGAGCTGTTTTTT
TRBJ1-2 | TRBV25-1 | . | . | CASSVTGYGYTF | TGTGCCAGCAGTGTAACAGGGTATGGCTACACCTTC
TRBJ1-5 | TRBV2 | once | . | CASRGGTTFRNQPQHF | TGTGCCAGCAGGGGAGGGACAACCTTTAGGAATCAGCCCCAGCATTTT
TRBJ2-1 | TRBV7-2 | . | . | CASSSRLGLEQFF | TGTGCCAGCAGCTCCCGACTGGGACTGGAGCAGTTCTTC
TRBJ2-5 | TRBV7-9 | . | TRBD2 | CASTTLRPAGGETQYF | TGTGCCAGCACAACTTTGCGGCCAGCGGGAGGAGAGACCCAGTACTTC
TRBJ2-3 | TRBV19 | . | . | CASSRRVSTDTQYF | TGTGCCAGTAGTAGGAGGGTAAGCACAGATACGCAGTATTTT
TRBJ2-1 | TRBV5-4 | . | TRBD2 | CASSLLAGTEQFF | TGTGCCAGCAGCTTGCTAGCGGGGACTGAGCAGTTCTTC
TRBJ1-1 | TRBV4-2 | . | . | CASSQVTGNTEAFF | TGTGCCAGCAGCCAAGTAACAGGGAACACTGAAGCTTTCTTT
TRBJ2-4 | TRBV21-1 | . | . | CASSKDRELAKNIQYF | TGTGCCAGCAGCAAAGACAGGGAACTAGCCAAAAACATTCAGTACTTC
TRBJ1-1 | TRBV6-5 | . | TRBD1 | CASSYYRGLLAFF | TGTGCCAGCAGTTACTACAGGGGGCTTTTGGCTTTCTTT
TRBJ2-3 | TRBV5-1 | . | TRBD2 | CASSGLAGADTQYF | TGCGCCAGCAGCGGACTAGCGGGAGCAGATACGCAGTATTTT
TRBJ1-4 | TRBV28 | . | . | CASRSQGRGEKLFF | TGTGCCAGCAGATCCCAGGGGAGAGGGGAAAAACTGTTTTTT
TRBJ2-5 | TRBV7-2 | . | . | CASGGDSLRETQYF | TGTGCCAGCGGTGGAGACAGCCTCCGGGAGACCCAGTACTTC
TRBJ1-3 | TRBV6-1 | . | TRBD1 | CASDVTGAGNTIYF | TGTGCCAGCGACGTGACAGGGGCTGGAAACACCATATATTTT